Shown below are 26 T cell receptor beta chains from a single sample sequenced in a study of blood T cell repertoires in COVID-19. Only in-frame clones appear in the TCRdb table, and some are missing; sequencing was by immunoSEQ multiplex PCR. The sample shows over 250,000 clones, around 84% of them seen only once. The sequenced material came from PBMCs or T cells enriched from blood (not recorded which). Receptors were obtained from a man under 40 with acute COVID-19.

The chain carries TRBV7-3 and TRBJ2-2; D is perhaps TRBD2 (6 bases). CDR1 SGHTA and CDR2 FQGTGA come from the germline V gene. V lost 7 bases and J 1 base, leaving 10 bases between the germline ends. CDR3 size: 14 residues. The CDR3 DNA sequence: TGTGCCAGCACCACGGGAGTGAACACCGGGGAGCTGTTTTTT. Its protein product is CASTTGVNTGELFF. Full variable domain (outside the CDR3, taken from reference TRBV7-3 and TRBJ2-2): GAGVSQTPSNKVTEKGKYVELRCDPISGHTALYWYRQSLGQGPEFLIYFQGTGAADDSGLPNDRFFAVRPEGSVSTLKIQRTERGDSAVYLCASTTGVNTGELFFGEGSRLTVL.

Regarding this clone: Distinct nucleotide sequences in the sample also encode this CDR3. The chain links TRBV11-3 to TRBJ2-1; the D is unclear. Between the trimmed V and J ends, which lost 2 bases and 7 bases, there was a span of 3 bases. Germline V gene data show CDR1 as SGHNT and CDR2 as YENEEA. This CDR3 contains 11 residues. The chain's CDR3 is CASSLLNEQFF. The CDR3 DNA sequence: TGTGCCAGCAGCTTACTTAATGAGCAGTTCTTC.

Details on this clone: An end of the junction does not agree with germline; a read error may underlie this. This CDR3 is CASAWEGNTEAFF. DNA of the CDR3: TGTGCCAGCGCCTGGGAGGGGAACACTGAAGCTTTCTTT. This rearrangement joins TRBV5-1 to TRBJ1-1; D remains ambiguous. Looked up from germline, CDR1 is SGHRS and CDR2 is YFSETQ. The CDR3 spans 13 residues.

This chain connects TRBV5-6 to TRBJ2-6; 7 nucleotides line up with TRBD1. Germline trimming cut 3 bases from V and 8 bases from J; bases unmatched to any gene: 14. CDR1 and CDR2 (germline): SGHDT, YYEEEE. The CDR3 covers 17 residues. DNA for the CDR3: TGTGCCAGCAGCTCCGGACCCACAGGGGAAAGGACCAACGTCCTGACTTTC. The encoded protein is CASSSGPTGERTNVLTF. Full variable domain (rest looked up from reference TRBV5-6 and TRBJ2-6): DAGVTQSPTHLIKTRGQQVTLRCSPKSGHDTVSWYQQALGQGPQFIFQYYEEEERQRGNFPDRFSGHQFPNYSSELNVNALLLGDSALYLCASSSGPTGERTNVLTFGAGSRLTVL.

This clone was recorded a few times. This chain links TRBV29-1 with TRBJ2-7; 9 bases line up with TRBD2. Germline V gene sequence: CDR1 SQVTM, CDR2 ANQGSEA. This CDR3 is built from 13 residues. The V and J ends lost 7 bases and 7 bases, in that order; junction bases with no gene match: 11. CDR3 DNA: TGCAGCGCCACAATAGCGGGAGAGGTTGAGCAGTACGTC. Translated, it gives CSATIAGEVEQYV.

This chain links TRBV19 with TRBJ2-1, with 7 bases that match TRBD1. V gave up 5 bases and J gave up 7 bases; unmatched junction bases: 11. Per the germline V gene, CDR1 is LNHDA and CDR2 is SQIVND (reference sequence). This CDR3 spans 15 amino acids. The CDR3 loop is CASSSRMGQMNEQFF. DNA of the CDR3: TGTGCCAGTAGTTCTCGTATGGGACAGATGAATGAGCAGTTCTTC.

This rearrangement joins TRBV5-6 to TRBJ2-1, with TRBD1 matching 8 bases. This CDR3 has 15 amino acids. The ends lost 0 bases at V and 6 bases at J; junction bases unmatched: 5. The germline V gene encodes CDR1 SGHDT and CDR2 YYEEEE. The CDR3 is CASSLVGQGGNEQFF. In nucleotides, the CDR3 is TGTGCCAGCAGCTTGGTCGGACAGGGCGGCAATGAGCAGTTCTTC.

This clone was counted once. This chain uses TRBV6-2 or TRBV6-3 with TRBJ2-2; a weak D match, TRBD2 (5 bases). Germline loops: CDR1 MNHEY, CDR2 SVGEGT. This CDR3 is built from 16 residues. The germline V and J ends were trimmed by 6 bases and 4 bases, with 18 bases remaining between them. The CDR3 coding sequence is TGTGCCAGCAGCCACCTCCTAGCTCATGTCACCGGGGAGCTGTTTTTT. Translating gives CASSHLLAHVTGELFF.

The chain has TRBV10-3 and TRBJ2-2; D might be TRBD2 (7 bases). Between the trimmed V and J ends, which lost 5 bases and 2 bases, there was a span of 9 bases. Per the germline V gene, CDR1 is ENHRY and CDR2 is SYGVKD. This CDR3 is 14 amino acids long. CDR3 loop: CAISWGGNTGELFF. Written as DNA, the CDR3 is TGTGCCATCAGTTGGGGGGGCAACACCGGGGAGCTGTTTTTT.

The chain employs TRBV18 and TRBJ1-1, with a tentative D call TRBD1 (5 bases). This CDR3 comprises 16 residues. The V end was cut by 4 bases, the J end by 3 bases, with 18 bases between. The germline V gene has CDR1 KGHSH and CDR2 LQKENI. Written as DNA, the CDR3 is TGTGCCAGCTCACTCTTCGGGGGGTCGGTAGACACTGAAGCTTTCTTT. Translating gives CASSLFGGSVDTEAFF. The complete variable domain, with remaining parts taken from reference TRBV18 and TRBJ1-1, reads NAGVMQNPRHLVRRRGQEARLRCSPMKGHSHVYWYRQLPEEGLKFMVYLQKENIIDESGMPKERFSAEFPKEGPSILRIQQVVRGDSAAYFCASSLFGGSVDTEAFFGQGTRLTVV.

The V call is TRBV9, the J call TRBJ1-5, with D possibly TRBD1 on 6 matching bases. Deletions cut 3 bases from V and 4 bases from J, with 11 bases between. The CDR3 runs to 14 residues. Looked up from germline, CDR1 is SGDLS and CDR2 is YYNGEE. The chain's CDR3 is CASSEQGENQPQHF. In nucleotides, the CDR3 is TGTGCCAGCAGCGAACAGGGTGAAAATCAGCCCCAGCATTTT.

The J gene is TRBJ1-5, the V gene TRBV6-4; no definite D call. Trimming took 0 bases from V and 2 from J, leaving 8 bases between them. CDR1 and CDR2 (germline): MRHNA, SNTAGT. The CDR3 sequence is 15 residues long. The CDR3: CASSDSAGGNQPQHF. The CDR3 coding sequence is TGTGCCAGCAGTGACTCCGCGGGAGGCAATCAGCCCCAGCATTTT.

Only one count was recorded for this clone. The CDR3 sequence is CSVGTSGPYTGELFF. The DNA for the CDR3 is TGCAGCGTCGGGACTAGCGGGCCCTACACCGGGGAGCTGTTTTTT. The chain recombines TRBV29-1 with TRBJ2-2, with TRBD2 matching 12 bases. CDR1 and CDR2 (germline): SQVTM, ANQGSEA. This CDR3 comprises 15 residues. The V and J ends lost 6 bases and 3 bases, in that order; junction bases with no gene match: 5.

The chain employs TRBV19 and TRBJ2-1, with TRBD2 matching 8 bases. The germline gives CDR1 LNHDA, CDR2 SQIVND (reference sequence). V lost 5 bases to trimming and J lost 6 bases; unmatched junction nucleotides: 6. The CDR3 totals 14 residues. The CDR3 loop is CASSGGLVPNEQFF. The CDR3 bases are TGTGCCAGTAGTGGGGGACTAGTCCCCAATGAGCAGTTCTTC.

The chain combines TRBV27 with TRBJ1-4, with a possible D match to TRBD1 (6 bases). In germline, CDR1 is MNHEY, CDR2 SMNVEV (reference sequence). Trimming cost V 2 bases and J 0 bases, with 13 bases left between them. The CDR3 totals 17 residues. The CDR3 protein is CASSLTGIQSTNEKLFF. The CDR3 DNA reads TGTGCCAGCAGTTTAACAGGGATCCAATCAACTAATGAAAAACTGTTTTTT.

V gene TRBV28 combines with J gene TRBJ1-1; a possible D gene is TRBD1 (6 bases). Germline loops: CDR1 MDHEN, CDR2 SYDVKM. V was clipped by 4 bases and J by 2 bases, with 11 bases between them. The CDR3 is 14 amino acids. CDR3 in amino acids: CASSSDRFNTEAFF. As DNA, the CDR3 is TGTGCCAGCAGTTCCGACAGGTTCAACACTGAAGCTTTCTTT.

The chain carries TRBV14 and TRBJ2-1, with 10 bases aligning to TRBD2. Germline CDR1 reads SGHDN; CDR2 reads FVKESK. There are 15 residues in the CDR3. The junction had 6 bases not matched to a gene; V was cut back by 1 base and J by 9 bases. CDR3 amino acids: CASSQASGSVAEQFF. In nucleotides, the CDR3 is TGTGCCAGCAGCCAAGCTAGCGGGAGTGTTGCTGAGCAGTTCTTC. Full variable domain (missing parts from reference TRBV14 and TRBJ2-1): EAGVTQFPSHSVIEKGQTVTLRCDPISGHDNLYWYRRVMGKEIKFLLHFVKESKQDESGMPNNRFLAERTGGTYSTLKVQPAELEDSGVYFCASSQASGSVAEQFFGPGTRLTVL.

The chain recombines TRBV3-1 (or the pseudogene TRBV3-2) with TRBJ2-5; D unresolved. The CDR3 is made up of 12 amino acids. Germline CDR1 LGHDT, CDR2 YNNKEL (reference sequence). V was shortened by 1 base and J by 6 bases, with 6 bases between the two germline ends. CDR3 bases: TGTGCCAGCAGCCAAGCGGAGAAGACCCAGTACTTC. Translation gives CASSQAEKTQYF.

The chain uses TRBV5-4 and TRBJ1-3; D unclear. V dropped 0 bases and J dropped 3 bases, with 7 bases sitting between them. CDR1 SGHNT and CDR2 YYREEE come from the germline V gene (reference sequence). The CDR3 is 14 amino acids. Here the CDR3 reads CASSLAGFGNTIYF. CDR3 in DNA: TGTGCCAGCAGCTTGGCAGGTTTTGGAAACACCATATATTTT. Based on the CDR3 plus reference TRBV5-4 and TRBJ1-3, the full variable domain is ETGVTQSPTHLIKTRGQQVTLRCSSQSGHNTVSWYQQALGQGPQFIFQYYREEENGRGNFPPRFSGLQFPNYSSELNVNALELDDSALYLCASSLAGFGNTIYFGEGSWLTVV.

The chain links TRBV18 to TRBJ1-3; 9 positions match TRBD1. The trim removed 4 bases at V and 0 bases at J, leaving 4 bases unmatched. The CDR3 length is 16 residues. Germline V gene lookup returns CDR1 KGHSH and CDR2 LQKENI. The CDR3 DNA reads TGTGCCAGCTCACTGGGGACAGGGCTCTCTGGAAACACCATATATTTT. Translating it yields CASSLGTGLSGNTIYF.

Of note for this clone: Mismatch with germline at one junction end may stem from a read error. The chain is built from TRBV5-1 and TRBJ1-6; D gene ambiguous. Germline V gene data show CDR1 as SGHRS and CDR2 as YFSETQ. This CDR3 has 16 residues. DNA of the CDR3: TGTGCCAGCAGCGTAAAAGAGAGCTCCTATAATTCACCCCTCCACTTT. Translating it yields CASSVKESSYNSPLHF.

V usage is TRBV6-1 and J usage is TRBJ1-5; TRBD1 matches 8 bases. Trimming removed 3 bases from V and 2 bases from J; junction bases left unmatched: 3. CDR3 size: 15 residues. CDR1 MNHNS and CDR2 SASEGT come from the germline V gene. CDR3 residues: CASSDPGQGNQPQHF. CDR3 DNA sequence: TGTGCCAGCAGTGACCCGGGACAGGGCAATCAGCCCCAGCATTTT.

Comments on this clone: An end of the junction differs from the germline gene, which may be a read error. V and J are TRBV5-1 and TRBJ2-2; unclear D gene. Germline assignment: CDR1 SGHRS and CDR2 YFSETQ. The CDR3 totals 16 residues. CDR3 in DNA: TGTGCCAGCAGCTTGGCTCTAGGATCTAACACCGGGGAGCTGTTTTTT. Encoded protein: CASSLALGSNTGELFF.

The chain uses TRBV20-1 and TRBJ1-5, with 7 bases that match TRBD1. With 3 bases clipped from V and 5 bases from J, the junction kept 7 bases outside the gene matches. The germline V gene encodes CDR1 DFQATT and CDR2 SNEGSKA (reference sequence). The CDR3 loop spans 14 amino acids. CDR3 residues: CSASSGQYDQPQHF. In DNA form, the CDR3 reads TGCAGTGCTAGTTCGGGACAGTACGATCAGCCCCAGCATTTT.

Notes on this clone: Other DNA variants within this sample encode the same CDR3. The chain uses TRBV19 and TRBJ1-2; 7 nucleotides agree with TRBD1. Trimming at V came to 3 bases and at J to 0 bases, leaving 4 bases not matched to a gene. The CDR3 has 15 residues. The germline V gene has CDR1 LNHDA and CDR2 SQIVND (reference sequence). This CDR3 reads CASSISQGANYGYTF. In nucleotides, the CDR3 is TGTGCCAGTAGTATTTCCCAGGGGGCTAACTATGGCTACACCTTC.

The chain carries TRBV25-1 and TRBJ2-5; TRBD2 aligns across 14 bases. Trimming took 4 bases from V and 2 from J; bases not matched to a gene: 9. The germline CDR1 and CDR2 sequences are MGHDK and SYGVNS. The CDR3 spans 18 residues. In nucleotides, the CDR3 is TGTGCCAGCAGTGGGGGCGGACTAGCGGGAGGACCGCAAGAGACCCAGTACTTC. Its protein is CASSGGGLAGGPQETQYF.